The clone carrying this T cell receptor (beta chain) was detected many times. The target antigen is unknown. A J-beta primer mix and a sample-barcoded 5' primer were used in a second PCR of roughly 6 to 12 cycles. TCRdb analysed the 5' RACE reads with MiXCR anew, one entry per CDR3 protein. The sample has about 640,000 distinct CDR3 sequences, approximately 40% seen once. This entry comes from a study of blood T cells in healthy people across ages. Study background: Capture by template switching was about one barcoded beta molecule per two T cells. General observations from the study: Older age went with lower TCR beta diversity per million T cells, in a roughly linear way. Unknown CMV status may confound age-related changes in expanded clones.

This CDR3 region has 13 residues. Germline-derived CDR1 and CDR2 are SQVTM and ANQGSEA. The J segment lost 6 bases and the V segment lost 7 bases, leaving 10 bases of the junction unmatched. Healthy Russian Caucasian donors spanned ages roughly 6 to 90 years. The TCR sequence derives from an elderly man in good health. The genes are TRBV29-1 and TRBJ2-3, with 7 nucleotides matching TRBD1. The material sequenced was blood. CDR3 DNA sequence: TGCAGCGGGACAGGAGCATATGTTGATACGCAGTATTTT. Translating gives CSGTGAYVDTQYF.